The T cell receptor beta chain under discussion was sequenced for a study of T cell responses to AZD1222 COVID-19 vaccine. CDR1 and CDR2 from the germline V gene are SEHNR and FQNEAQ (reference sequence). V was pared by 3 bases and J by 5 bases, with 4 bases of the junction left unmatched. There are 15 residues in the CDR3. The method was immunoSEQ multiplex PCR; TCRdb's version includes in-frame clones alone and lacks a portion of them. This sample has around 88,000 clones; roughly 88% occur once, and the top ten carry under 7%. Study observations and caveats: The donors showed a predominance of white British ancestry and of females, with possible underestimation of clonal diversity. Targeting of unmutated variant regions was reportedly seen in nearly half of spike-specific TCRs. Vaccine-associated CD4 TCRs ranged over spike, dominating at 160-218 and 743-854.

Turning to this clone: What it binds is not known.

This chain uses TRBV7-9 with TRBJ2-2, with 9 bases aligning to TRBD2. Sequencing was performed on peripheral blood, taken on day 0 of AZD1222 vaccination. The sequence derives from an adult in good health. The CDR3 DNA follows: TGTGCCAGCAGCTTGGCTAGCGGGACGACCGGGGAGCTGTTTTTT. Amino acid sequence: CASSLASGTTGELFF.